This T cell receptor beta chain was recorded in a study of T-cell reconstitution after alpha-beta-depleted transplantation in children. Concerning this clonotype itself: Its antigen remains unidentified.

The CDR3 loop spans 16 amino acids. V lost 0 bases to trimming and J lost 11 bases, with 20 bases between them. Germline-derived CDR1 and CDR2 are MNHEY and SMNVEV (reference sequence). Study-level points and caveats: Most T-cell counts and diversity one year after the transplant came from T cells that were newly produced.

Unique molecular identifiers featured in how the TCRbeta library was prepared. Using its own MiXCR run on the PCR reads, TCRdb lists one record per CDR3 protein. Here the sample spans tens of thousands of distinct CDR3 sequences, about 40% being singletons. This clonotype originated in a male patient younger than 18 who had a stem cell transplant for acute lymphoblastic leukemia, so the T cells may come from the graft donor. This sequence joins TRBV27 and TRBJ2-1; no reliable D call. The input for sequencing was PBMCs, mostly from graft donor cells, taken 360 days after TCRalphabeta/CD19-depleted stem cell transplant. The DNA for the CDR3 is TGTGCCAGCAGTTTATCGGCGAACCCACCTTGGGATCAGCAGTTCTTC. Translating gives CASSLSANPPWDQQFF.